Following are 31 T cell receptor beta chains from one sample sequenced in a study of OX40 agonist ivuxolimab in advanced cancers. Sequencing used immunoSEQ multiplex PCR; TCRdb keeps in-frame clones, though not all of them. Of about 68,000 clones listed, more than 75% are singletons. Sequences were derived from CD4+ or CD8+ T cells sorted from blood, sampled in a trial of the OX40 agonist ivuxolimab. Receptors originate from an adult with an advanced solid tumor such as melanoma, head and neck, liver or kidney cancer.

The CDR3 loop is CASSVRGVNTEAFF. The DNA of the CDR3 is TGTGCCAGCAGCGTAAGGGGAGTGAACACTGAAGCTTTCTTT. The chain uses TRBV9 and TRBJ1-1; D may be TRBD1 (5 bases). The CDR3 sequence is 14 residues long. Trimming stripped 1 base from V and 0 bases from J, with 7 bases between. Germline CDR1 SGDLS, CDR2 YYNGEE.

The genes are TRBV11-2 and TRBJ1-5; no definite D call. The CDR3 covers 12 residues. V was clipped by 4 bases and J by 6 bases, with 7 bases between them. Germline CDR1 and CDR2: SGHAT and FQNNGV. The CDR3 DNA reads TGTGCCAGCAGCTCGATGGCTCAGCCCCAGCATTTT. It codes for CASSSMAQPQHF.

The chain carries TRBV19 and TRBJ1-5, with 8 bases aligning to TRBD1. J was trimmed by 0 bases and V by 4 bases; bases with no gene match: 5. This CDR3 contains 16 residues. Germline CDR1 reads LNHDA; CDR2 reads SQIVND (reference sequence). CDR3 nucleotide sequence: TGTGCCAGTAGTACAGGGGGCGGGAATAGCAATCAGCCCCAGCATTTT. As protein: CASSTGGGNSNQPQHF.

The chain links TRBV30 to TRBJ1-1; unclear D gene. This CDR3 is built from 12 residues. CDR1 is GTSNPN and CDR2 is SVGIG in the germline V gene (reference sequence). Trimming took off 1 base at V and 3 bases at J, with 6 bases between the two ends. CDR3 in DNA: TGTGCCTGGAGTGACCGGGACACTGAAGCTTTCTTT. Amino acids: CAWSDRDTEAFF.

The rearrangement joins TRBV18 to TRBJ1-4; 10 nucleotides match TRBD1. The CDR3 runs 15 residues. From germline, CDR1 is KGHSH and CDR2 LQKENI. J lost 5 bases, V lost 5 bases, and 5 bases had no gene match. CDR3 in DNA: TGTGCCAGCTCAGCAGCGACAGGGGGCAATGAAAAACTGTTTTTT. It yields the protein CASSAATGGNEKLFF.

The rearrangement joins TRBV6-5 to TRBJ1-2, with 7 bases identical to TRBD1. The V and J ends lost 2 bases and 4 bases, in that order; junction bases with no gene match: 1. The length of the CDR3 is 13 residues. CDR1 and CDR2 from the germline V gene are MNHEY and SVGAGI. The CDR3 bases are TGTGCCAGCAGTTACGGGACAGTCTATGGCTACACCTTC. It encodes CASSYGTVYGYTF.

The chain combines TRBV18 with TRBJ2-5; TRBD1 matches at 9 bases. V shed 3 bases, J shed 4 bases, and the junction held 3 bases outside the gene matches. The CDR3 is 14 residues long. CDR1 KGHSH and CDR2 LQKENI come from the germline V gene. The CDR3 DNA reads TGTGCCAGCTCACCGGGACAGGGAGGAGAGACCCAGTACTTC. Residues: CASSPGQGGETQYF.

This chain joins TRBV11-2 and TRBJ2-1; D is possibly TRBD1 (5 bases). The germline V gene has CDR1 SGHAT and CDR2 FQNNGV. The CDR3 has 18 residues. The ends were cut back, 0 bases at V and 3 bases at J, with 18 bases in the middle. As DNA, the CDR3 is TGTGCCAGCAGCTTAGAAACAGGTTACGCGTCGGGCTACAATGAGCAGTTCTTC. Protein sequence: CASSLETGYASGYNEQFF. The entire variable domain, with the rest obtained from reference TRBV11-2 and TRBJ2-1, is as follows: EAGVAQSPRYKIIEKRQSVAFWCNPISGHATLYWYQQILGQGPKLLIQFQNNGVVDDSQLPKDRFSAERLKGVDSTLKIQPAKLEDSAVYLCASSLETGYASGYNEQFFGPGTRLTVL.

The J gene is TRBJ2-7, the V gene TRBV4-3; D gene unclear. Germline V gene sequence: CDR1 LGHNA, CDR2 YSLEER. The CDR3 has 14 amino acids. Trimming removed 0 bases from V and 3 bases from J, with 9 bases in between. CDR3 nucleotides: TGCGCCAGCAGCCAAGAGGCCAGCTACTACGAGCAGTACTTC. Translating gives CASSQEASYYEQYF.

This sequence joins TRBV5-1 and TRBJ2-1; 13 nucleotides agree with TRBD2. V shed 3 bases and J 3 bases; nucleotides not matched to a gene: 6. Germline V gene sequence: CDR1 SGHRS, CDR2 YFSETQ. The CDR3 length is 17 residues. DNA of the CDR3: TGCGCCAGCAGCTCATCGACTAGCGGGGGGTTCTACAATGAGCAGTTCTTC. This translates into CASSSSTSGGFYNEQFF.

The gene calls are TRBV6-5 and TRBJ1-5, with D perhaps matching TRBD1 (5 bases). The CDR3 totals 13 residues. V was shortened by 4 bases and J by 5 bases, with 9 bases between the two germline ends. Germline CDR1 MNHEY, CDR2 SVGAGI. CDR3 coding DNA: TGTGCCAGCAGTTCATCAGGGTATCAGCCCCAGCATTTT. Translated, it gives CASSSSGYQPQHF.

Note on this clone: Distinct nucleotide sequences in the sample also encode this CDR3. CDR3 amino acids: CASSLGQANTEAFF. CDR3 nucleotide sequence: TGCGCCAGCAGCTTGGGGCAGGCCAACACTGAAGCTTTCTTT. The V gene is TRBV5-1, the J gene TRBJ1-1; D ambiguous. Trimming stripped 0 bases from V and 2 bases from J, with 8 bases between. The germline V gene encodes CDR1 SGHRS and CDR2 YFSETQ. The CDR3 totals 14 residues.

The chain carries TRBV7-8 and TRBJ1-2, with 9 bases lining up with TRBD1. The CDR3 is 17 residues long. The germline V gene encodes CDR1 SGHVS and CDR2 FQNEAQ. Unmatched junction bases numbered 16, after V lost 3 bases and J lost 8 bases. The CDR3 DNA sequence: TGTGCCAGCAGCTTGGCCCCGGGACAGGGTTTTCTGTGGGGCTACACCTTC. This translates into CASSLAPGQGFLWGYTF.

The chain employs TRBV6-6 and TRBJ1-1; D is unclear. There are 11 residues in the CDR3. Trimming took off 6 bases at V and 8 bases at J, with 10 bases between the two ends. Germline loops: CDR1 MNHNY, CDR2 SVGAGI (reference sequence). CDR3 nucleotide sequence: TGTGCCAGCAGCCGCACATCAGAAGCTTTCTTT. Amino acid sequence: CASSRTSEAFF.

This sequence joins TRBV4-1 and TRBJ2-5; 7 nucleotides agree with TRBD1. The CDR3 totals 16 residues. Germline V gene data show CDR1 as MGHRA and CDR2 as YSYEKL. J gave up 4 bases and V 0 bases, and 8 bases lay outside the gene matches. CDR3: CASSQESRGSGETQYF. For the CDR3, the DNA is TGCGCCAGCAGCCAAGAATCCAGGGGGAGTGGAGAGACCCAGTACTTC.

The chain joins TRBV7-8 to TRBJ1-2; D remains unclear. Germline CDR1 and CDR2: SGHVS and FQNEAQ. This CDR3 has 13 residues. Deletions cut 5 bases from V and 0 bases from J, with 7 bases between. The CDR3 nucleotides read TGTGCCAGCAGCGGTACATCTAACTATGGCTACACCTTC. As protein: CASSGTSNYGYTF.

The V gene is TRBV7-9, the J gene TRBJ2-3; 7 bases are a match to TRBD1. The ends lost 7 bases at V and 6 bases at J; junction bases unmatched: 10. This CDR3 spans 14 amino acids. Germline V gene lookup returns CDR1 SEHNR and CDR2 FQNEAQ (reference sequence). CDR3 sequence reads: CASNVEGGADTQYF. CDR3 bases: TGTGCCAGCAACGTAGAAGGGGGCGCGGATACGCAGTATTTT.

V gene TRBV15 combines with J gene TRBJ1-6; D is uncertain. The CDR3 is 16 amino acids. The V gene's germline CDR1 is LNHNV and CDR2 YYDKDF (reference sequence). Trimming left V 1 base short and J 10 bases short, with 17 bases between. The chain's CDR3 is CATSRAYRQYRSPLHF. The CDR3 nucleotides read TGTGCCACCAGCAGAGCTTATAGGCAGTACCGCTCACCCCTCCACTTT. Full variable domain (rest looked up from reference TRBV15 and TRBJ1-6): DAMVIQNPRYQVTQFGKPVTLSCSQTLNHNVMYWYQQKSSQAPKLLFHYYDKDFNNEADTPDNFQSRRPNTSFCFLDIRSPGLGDTAMYLCATSRAYRQYRSPLHFGNGTRLTVT.

The rearrangement uses TRBV5-5 and TRBJ1-2, with 10 bases that match TRBD1. The CDR3 runs to 15 residues. Germline CDR1 and CDR2: SGHKS and YYEKEE (reference sequence). Trimming took 0 bases from V and 2 from J; bases not matched to a gene: 1. The CDR3 DNA reads as TGTGCCAGCAGCTTGGCGGGACAGGGGAACTATGGCTACACCTTC. Protein product: CASSLAGQGNYGYTF.

The chain uses TRBV5-8 and TRBJ2-2, with 8 bases aligning to TRBD1. This CDR3 region has 16 residues. CDR1 is SGHTS and CDR2 is YDEGEE in the germline V gene. J lost 4 bases, V lost 4 bases, and 9 bases had no gene match. The CDR3 bases are TGTGCCAGCAGCGTGGGGTCAGGGGGCCGCACCGGGGAGCTGTTTTTT. As protein: CASSVGSGGRTGELFF.

Only one count was recorded for this clone. The rearrangement joins TRBV6-5 to TRBJ1-3, with unresolved D. Germline V gene lookup returns CDR1 MNHEY and CDR2 SVGAGI. V was pared by 0 bases and J by 8 bases, with 14 bases between. This CDR3 contains 15 residues. The CDR3 sequence is CASSYSIGRLHTIYF. Here the CDR3 DNA reads TGTGCCAGCAGTTACTCGATCGGCAGGCTGCACACCATATATTTT.

The gene calls are TRBV2 and TRBJ2-7, with 9 bases matching TRBD1. With 6 bases clipped from V and 0 bases from J, the junction kept 6 bases outside the gene matches. CDR3 size: 15 residues. The germline V gene encodes CDR1 SNHLY and CDR2 FYNNEI. The CDR3 DNA is TGTGCCAGCAGGGAAAGGACAGGGGCCTCCTACGAGCAGTACTTC. It specifies CASRERTGASYEQYF.

The gene calls are TRBV19 and TRBJ2-6, with 9 positions matching TRBD2. The trim removed 6 bases at V and 1 base at J, leaving 4 bases unmatched. Germline values: CDR1 LNHDA, CDR2 SQIVND (reference sequence). The CDR3 is made up of 16 amino acids. The CDR3 is CASRTAGGSGANVLTF. The DNA of the CDR3 is TGTGCCAGTAGAACCGCGGGGGGGTCTGGGGCCAACGTCCTGACTTTC.

This sequence joins TRBV7-2 and TRBJ2-7; D unresolved. Germline CDR1 and CDR2: SGHTA and FQGNSA. Trimming shortened V by 3 bases and J by 0 bases, and 9 bases separated the two germline ends. This CDR3 is built from 14 residues. This CDR3 reads CASSFQATSYEQYF. In nucleotides, the CDR3 is TGTGCCAGCAGCTTCCAGGCTACCTCCTACGAGCAGTACTTC.

Worth noting for this clone: One junction end does not reproduce the germline sequence, and a read error may be involved. This sequence joins TRBV7-7 and TRBJ2-1, with 8 bases identical to TRBD2. Per the germline V gene, CDR1 is SSHAT and CDR2 is FNYEAQ (reference sequence). The CDR3 runs 14 residues. This CDR3 reads CASSLSGGYNEQFF. The DNA for the CDR3 is TGTGCTAGCAGCTTGAGCGGGGGATACAATGAGCAGTTCTTC.

The chain carries TRBV7-2 and TRBJ1-1; no definite D call. Between the trimmed V and J ends, which lost 2 bases and 6 bases, there was a span of 10 bases. CDR3 length: 13 amino acids. Germline CDR1 is SGHTA and CDR2 is FQGNSA. In DNA form, the CDR3 reads TGTGCCAGCAGCTTAAGGGCAGGTCCTGAAGCTTTCTTT. This translates into CASSLRAGPEAFF.

The rearrangement links TRBV11-3 to TRBJ2-3; tentative D call: TRBD1 (6 bases). The CDR3 contains 15 residues. Per the germline V gene, CDR1 is SGHNT and CDR2 is YENEEA. With 1 base removed from V and 8 bases from J, the gap between germline ends came to 16 bases. CDR3 DNA: TGTGCCAGCAGCTTAGGGGGCAGGGACATAAGTACGCAGTATTTT. This codes for CASSLGGRDISTQYF.

V is TRBV15 and J is TRBJ1-5; unclear D gene. The CDR3 spans 16 residues. The germline gives CDR1 LNHNV, CDR2 YYDKDF (reference sequence). Between the trimmed V and J ends, which lost 1 base and 0 bases, there was a span of 10 bases. The CDR3 spells CATSRGGTYSNQPQHF. CDR3 in DNA: TGTGCCACCAGCAGAGGAGGCACTTATAGCAATCAGCCCCAGCATTTT.

CDR3 coding DNA: TGTGCCAGCAGCTTGCAGTCCGGGGACGAGCAGTACTTC. Translating gives CASSLQSGDEQYF. V usage is TRBV5-4 and J usage is TRBJ2-7; tentative D call: TRBD2 (5 bases). The germline CDR1 and CDR2 sequences are SGHNT and YYREEE (reference sequence). This CDR3 contains 13 residues. V dropped 1 base and J dropped 5 bases, with 10 bases sitting between them.

This clone was seen more than once but under ten times. The rearrangement joins TRBV19 to TRBJ1-3, with D unresolved. Germline CDR1 is LNHDA and CDR2 is SQIVND (reference sequence). Trimming took off 3 bases at V and 0 bases at J, with 9 bases between the two ends. The CDR3 spans 15 residues. The CDR3 bases are TGTGCCAGTAGTATGCTACAGTTCTCTGGAAACACCATATATTTT. Amino acids: CASSMLQFSGNTIYF.

The gene calls are TRBV6-5 and TRBJ2-2; 9 positions agree with TRBD1. The CDR3 length is 15 residues. J lost 7 bases, V lost 6 bases, and 9 bases had no gene match. Germline CDR1 is MNHEY and CDR2 is SVGAGI. The CDR3 reads CASRKTGGSDGELFF. CDR3 DNA: TGTGCCAGCAGAAAAACAGGGGGCAGCGACGGGGAGCTGTTTTTT.